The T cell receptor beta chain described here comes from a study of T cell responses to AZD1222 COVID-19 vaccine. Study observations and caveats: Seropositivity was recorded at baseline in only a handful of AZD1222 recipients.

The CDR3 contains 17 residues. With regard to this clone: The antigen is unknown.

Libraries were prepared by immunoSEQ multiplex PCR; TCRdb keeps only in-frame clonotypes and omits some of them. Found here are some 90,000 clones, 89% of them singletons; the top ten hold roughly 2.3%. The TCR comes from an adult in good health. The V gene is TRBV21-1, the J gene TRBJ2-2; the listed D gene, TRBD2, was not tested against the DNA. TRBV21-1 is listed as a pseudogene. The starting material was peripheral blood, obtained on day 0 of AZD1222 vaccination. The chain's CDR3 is CASSKILELVITGELFF. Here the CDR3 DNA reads TGTGCCAGCAGCAAAATTTTGGAGCTAGTCATCACCGGGGAGCTGTTTTTT.